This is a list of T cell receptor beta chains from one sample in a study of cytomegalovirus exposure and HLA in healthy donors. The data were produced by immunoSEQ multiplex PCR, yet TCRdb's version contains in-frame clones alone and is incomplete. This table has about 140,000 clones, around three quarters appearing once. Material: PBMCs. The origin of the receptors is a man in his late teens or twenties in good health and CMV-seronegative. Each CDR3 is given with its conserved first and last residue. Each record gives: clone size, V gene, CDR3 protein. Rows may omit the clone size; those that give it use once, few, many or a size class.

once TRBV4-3 CASSQSRTAQADGNTIYF
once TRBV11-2 CASSLRAAGVYHTDTQYF
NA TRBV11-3 CASSLDGQITDTQYF
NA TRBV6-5 CASRVQGFEAFF
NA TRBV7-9 CASSPRTGTAASEAFF
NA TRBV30 CAWRVAGLNTGELFF
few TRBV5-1 CASRTGNTEAFF
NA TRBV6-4 CASSDSGTGGLEQFF
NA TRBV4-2 CASSLDSTSLHF
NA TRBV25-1 CANRTVTGLHQPQHF
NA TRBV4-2 CASSQGLVGKSYNSPLHF
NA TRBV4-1 CASSAGNTEAFF
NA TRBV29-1 CSVEDEGLSTDTQYF
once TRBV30 CAWSAQGFPYEQYF
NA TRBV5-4 CASSRDRADEKLFF